This entry lists 8 T cell receptor beta chains sequenced from one sample in a study of T cells after yellow fever vaccination. Each CDR3 protein is one row after TCRdb ran MiXCR on the 5' RACE reads. The repertoire has some 500,000 distinct CDR3 sequences, around an eighth of them found once; the top ten carry more than 13%. The sequencing here drew on PBMCs, taken on the day of the yellow fever booster vaccination. These receptors came from a man aged 30 to 39 who received the YFV17D yellow fever vaccine.

The rearrangement uses TRBV7-6 and TRBJ2-2; 8 positions agree with TRBD1. The V gene's germline CDR1 is SGHVS and CDR2 FNYEAQ. V lost 5 bases, J lost 6 bases, and 8 bases stayed unmatched. CDR3 length: 15 residues. The CDR3 DNA sequence: TGTGCCAGCAGCCCCCCTAACAGGGGGGCCGGGGAGCTGTTTTTT. Protein product: CASSPPNRGAGELFF.

About this clonotype itself: A read error may account for a junction end that differs from germline. The chain employs TRBV7-8 and TRBJ2-5, with D possibly TRBD2 on 5 matching bases. Germline loops: CDR1 SGHVS, CDR2 FQNEAQ. The length of the CDR3 is 16 residues. The CDR3 bases are TGTGCCAGCAGCTTAGGTGCTAGCTGGAGCCAAGAGACCCATTACTTC. Amino acids: CASSLGASWSQETHYF.

The chain links TRBV25-1 to TRBJ2-3, with 11 bases lining up with TRBD2. With 5 bases clipped from V and 5 bases from J, the junction kept 6 bases outside the gene matches. Germline values: CDR1 MGHDK, CDR2 SYGVNS. The CDR3 runs 15 residues. The CDR3 coding sequence is TGTGCCAGCAGTTATAGCGGGAGGGAGGGAGATACGCAGTATTTT. This encodes CASSYSGREGDTQYF.

The chain is built from TRBV14 and TRBJ2-2; no definite D call. The CDR3 sequence is 15 residues long. The V end lost 0 bases, the J end lost 1 base, and 6 bases lay between the germline ends. From germline, CDR1 is SGHDN and CDR2 FVKESK. The CDR3: CASSQEMVNTGELFF. For the CDR3, the DNA is TGTGCCAGCAGCCAAGAGATGGTGAACACCGGGGAGCTGTTTTTT.

This clonotype turned up a few times. This sequence joins TRBV7-8 and TRBJ2-4, with D perhaps matching TRBD2 (5 bases). Germline V gene data show CDR1 as SGHVS and CDR2 as FQNEAQ. Trimming took 2 bases from V and 3 from J, leaving 17 bases between them. This CDR3 region has 17 residues. The CDR3 region is CASSLYTAESGKNIQYF. In DNA, the CDR3 is TGTGCCAGCAGCTTATACACCGCCGAGAGCGGCAAAAACATTCAGTACTTC.

This clonotype was observed a few times. V and J are TRBV9 and TRBJ2-3; 13 positions agree with TRBD2. After removal of 0 bases from V and 9 bases from J, the junction contained 4 bases not matched to a gene. The CDR3 loop spans 15 amino acids. Germline lookup yields CDR1 SGDLS and CDR2 YYNGEE. CDR3 DNA: TGTGCCAGCAGCGTAGCGGGGACTAGCGGGATCACGCAGTATTTT. Its translation is CASSVAGTSGITQYF.

This clonotype was recorded many times. The chain employs TRBV20-1 and TRBJ2-1; TRBD2 aligns across 14 bases. Germline loops: CDR1 DFQATT, CDR2 SNEGSKA (reference sequence). The CDR3 is made up of 17 amino acids. The V segment lost 6 bases and the J segment 3 bases; nucleotides outside the gene matches: 10. The CDR3 DNA sequence: TGCAGTGCCGAAAGGACTAGCGGGAGGATGGTCTACAATGAGCAGTTCTTC. Translated: CSAERTSGRMVYNEQFF.

In DNA, the CDR3 is TGTGCCAGCTCGGGCTTTTACCCCTCTGGGGCCAACGTCCTGACTTTC. It is translated as CASSGFYPSGANVLTF. The chain combines TRBV6-1 with TRBJ2-6; D remains ambiguous. Germline V gene lookup returns CDR1 MNHNS and CDR2 SASEGT. Trimming removed 8 bases at V and 0 bases at J, with 14 bases between. The CDR3 spans 16 residues.